A single sample is the source of the 10 T cell receptor beta chains below, sequenced in a study of regulatory T cells in long-lasting Graves disease. Time point meaning: persistent/refractory GD, antithyroid drugs over 5 years with positive TRAb. PBMC RNA was the source of the TCR library. Relying on iRepertoire HTBI primers and Arm-PCR of CDR3 regions, the team built TCR beta libraries. Via MiXCR, TCRdb re-called the multiplex PCR reads, giving one row per CDR3 protein. The table includes around 340,000 distinct CDR3 sequences, roughly 21% detected once. Sequencing was performed on peripheral blood mononuclear cells (PBMCs), taken when the disease was refractory, from a patient treated with antithyroid drugs. Receptor source: a female donor with Graves disease.

This clonotype has a count of ten or more. This rearrangement joins TRBV25-1 to TRBJ1-1; possibly TRBD1 for D (5 bases). V was shortened by 2 bases and J by 1 base, with 11 bases between the two germline ends. This CDR3 has 15 amino acids. Per germline, CDR1 MGHDK and CDR2 SYGVNS. CDR3 amino acids: CASSESGRANTEAFF. CDR3 in DNA: TGTGCCAGCAGTGAAAGCGGCAGGGCGAACACTGAAGCTTTCTTT. The complete variable domain, with remaining parts taken from reference TRBV25-1 and TRBJ1-1, reads EADIYQTPRYLVIGTGKKITLECSQTMGHDKMYWYQQDPGMELHLIHYSYGVNSTEKGDLSSESTVSRIRTEHFPLTLESARPSHTSQYLCASSESGRANTEAFFGQGTRLTVV.

V is TRBV29-1 and J is TRBJ2-1; TRBD1 aligns across 8 bases. CDR1 and CDR2 from the germline V gene are SQVTM and ANQGSEA. The J segment lost 0 bases and the V segment lost 7 bases, leaving 2 bases of the junction unmatched. This CDR3 is built from 13 residues. In DNA form, the CDR3 reads TGCAGCGGAGACAGGGGCTCCTACAATGAGCAGTTCTTC. Protein product: CSGDRGSYNEQFF.

This clonotype was seen at least ten times. V gene TRBV25-1 combines with J gene TRBJ1-6; 7 bases are a match to TRBD1. Germline CDR1 MGHDK, CDR2 SYGVNS. Unmatched junction bases numbered 3, after V lost 1 base and J lost 9 bases. CDR3 size: 14 residues. CDR3 DNA sequence: TGTGCCAGCAGTGAATGGGGACAGTCTTCACCCCTCCACTTT. It codes for CASSEWGQSSPLHF. The full variable domain, completed using reference TRBV25-1 and TRBJ1-6, is EADIYQTPRYLVIGTGKKITLECSQTMGHDKMYWYQQDPGMELHLIHYSYGVNSTEKGDLSSESTVSRIRTEHFPLTLESARPSHTSQYLCASSEWGQSSPLHFGNGTRLTVT.

This clonotype was counted between two and nine times. The chain is built from TRBV15 and TRBJ2-5; no clear D. V lost 0 bases to trimming and J lost 1 base, with 12 bases between them. Looked up from germline, CDR1 is LNHNV and CDR2 is YYDKDF (reference sequence). This CDR3 has 16 amino acids. The CDR3 reads CATSRDLSPGQETQYF. The CDR3 DNA follows: TGTGCCACCAGCAGAGACCTGAGTCCTGGCCAAGAGACCCAGTACTTC. Based on the CDR3 plus reference TRBV15 and TRBJ2-5, the full variable domain is DAMVIQNPRYQVTQFGKPVTLSCSQTLNHNVMYWYQQKSSQAPKLLFHYYDKDFNNEADTPDNFQSRRPNTSFCFLDIRSPGLGDTAMYLCATSRDLSPGQETQYFGPGTRLLVL.

This clonotype was observed a single time. V gene TRBV6-2 or TRBV6-3 combines with J gene TRBJ2-1; D is unresolved. There are 15 residues in the CDR3. Trimming stripped 5 bases from V and 0 bases from J, with 11 bases between. CDR1 MNHEY and CDR2 SVGEGT come from the germline V gene. In DNA, the CDR3 is TGTGCCAGCAGTGATTGGACCCGCTCCTACAATGAGCAGTTCTTC. It is translated as CASSDWTRSYNEQFF.

DNA for the CDR3: TGCGCCAGCAGCTTCGACAGGGGCCTAGGCAATGAGCAGTTCTTC. This translates into CASSFDRGLGNEQFF. This chain uses TRBV5-1 with TRBJ2-1, with 8 bases lining up with TRBD1. This CDR3 has 15 amino acids. J gave up 6 bases and V 2 bases, and 7 bases lay outside the gene matches. Germline lookup yields CDR1 SGHRS and CDR2 YFSETQ.

In this sample, this clonotype turned up a few times. The rearrangement joins TRBV5-1 to TRBJ2-7, with D perhaps matching TRBD1 (5 bases). The CDR3 covers 16 residues. V dropped 5 bases and J dropped 2 bases, with 20 bases sitting between them. CDR1 SGHRS and CDR2 YFSETQ come from the germline V gene. CDR3 sequence reads: CASRLSKGPPPYEQYF. The CDR3 bases are TGCGCCAGCAGGTTATCTAAGGGGCCCCCCCCCTACGAGCAGTACTTC.

In its sample, this clonotype was seen many times. A much larger clonotype is one base distant, so this may be a read error. The rearrangement uses TRBV11-2 and TRBJ2-5; perhaps TRBD2 as D (6 bases). Trimming shortened V by 3 bases and J by 2 bases, and 22 bases separated the two germline ends. Germline V gene data show CDR1 as SGHAT and CDR2 as FQNNGV. CDR3 length: 18 residues. CDR3 sequence reads: CASSFGIGGERFQETQYF. The CDR3 coding sequence is TGTGCCAGCAGCTTTGGGATAGGCGGGGAACGTTTTCAAGAGACCCAGTACTTC. The full variable domain, with the rest looked up from reference TRBV11-2 and TRBJ2-5, is EAGVAQSPRYKIIEKRQSVAFWCNPISGHATLYWYQQILGQGPKLLIQFQNNGVVDDSQLPKDRFSAERLKGVDSTLKIQPAKLEDSAVYLCASSFGIGGERFQETQYFGPGTRLLVL.

V is TRBV6-5 and J is TRBJ2-7; D may be TRBD2 (5 bases). CDR3 length: 11 amino acids. CDR1 is MNHEY and CDR2 is SVGAGI in the germline V gene. Trimming took 1 base from V and 13 from J, leaving 11 bases between them. CDR3 protein: CASSYWAGLYF. CDR3 bases: TGTGCCAGCAGTTACTGGGCAGGACTTTACTTC.

Ten or more counts support this clonotype. The rearrangement joins TRBV7-2 to TRBJ1-1, with 9 bases fitting TRBD1. V lost 1 base and J lost 0; bases outside the gene matches: 3. Germline-derived CDR1 and CDR2 are SGHTA and FQGNSA. The CDR3 has 16 amino acids. The DNA of the CDR3 is TGTGCCAGCAGCTTAGGGACAGGGGCGATGAACACTGAAGCTTTCTTT. This gives the protein CASSLGTGAMNTEAFF.